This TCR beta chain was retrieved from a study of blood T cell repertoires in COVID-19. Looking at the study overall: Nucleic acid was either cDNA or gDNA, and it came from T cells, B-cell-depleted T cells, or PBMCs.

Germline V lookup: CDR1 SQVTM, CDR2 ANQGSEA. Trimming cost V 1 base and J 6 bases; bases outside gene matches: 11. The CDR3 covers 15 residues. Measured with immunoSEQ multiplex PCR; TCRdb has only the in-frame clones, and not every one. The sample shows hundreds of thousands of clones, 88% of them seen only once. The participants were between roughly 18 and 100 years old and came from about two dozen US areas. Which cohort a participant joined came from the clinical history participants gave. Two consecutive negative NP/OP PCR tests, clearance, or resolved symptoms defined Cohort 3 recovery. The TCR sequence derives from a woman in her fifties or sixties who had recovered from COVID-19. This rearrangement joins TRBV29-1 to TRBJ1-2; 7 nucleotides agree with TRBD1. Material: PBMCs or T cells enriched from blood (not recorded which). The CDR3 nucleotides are TGCAGCGTTGAAGTTTTCCAGACAGGGAACCATGGCTACACCTTC. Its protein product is CSVEVFQTGNHGYTF.